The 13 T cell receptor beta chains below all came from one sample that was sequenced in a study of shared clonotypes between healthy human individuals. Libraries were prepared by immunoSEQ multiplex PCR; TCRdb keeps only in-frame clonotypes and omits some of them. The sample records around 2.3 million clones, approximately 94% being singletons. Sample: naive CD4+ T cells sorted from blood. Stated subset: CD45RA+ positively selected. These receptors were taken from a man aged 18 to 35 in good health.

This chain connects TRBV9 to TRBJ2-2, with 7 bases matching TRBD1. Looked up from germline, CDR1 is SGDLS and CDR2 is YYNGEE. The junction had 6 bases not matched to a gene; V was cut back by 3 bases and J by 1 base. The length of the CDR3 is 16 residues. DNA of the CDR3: TGTGCCAGCAGCGGGACCGGGACAGTGAACACCGGGGAGCTGTTTTTT. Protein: CASSGTGTVNTGELFF.

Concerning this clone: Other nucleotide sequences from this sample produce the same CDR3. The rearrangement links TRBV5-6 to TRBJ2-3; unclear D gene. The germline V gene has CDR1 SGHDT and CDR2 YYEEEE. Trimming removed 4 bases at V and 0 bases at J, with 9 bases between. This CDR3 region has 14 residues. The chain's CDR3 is CASSPSGSTDTQYF. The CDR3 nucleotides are TGTGCCAGCAGCCCCAGTGGTAGCACAGATACGCAGTATTTT. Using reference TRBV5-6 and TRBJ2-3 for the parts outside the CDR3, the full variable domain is DAGVTQSPTHLIKTRGQQVTLRCSPKSGHDTVSWYQQALGQGPQFIFQYYEEEERQRGNFPDRFSGHQFPNYSSELNVNALLLGDSALYLCASSPSGSTDTQYFGPGTRLTVL.

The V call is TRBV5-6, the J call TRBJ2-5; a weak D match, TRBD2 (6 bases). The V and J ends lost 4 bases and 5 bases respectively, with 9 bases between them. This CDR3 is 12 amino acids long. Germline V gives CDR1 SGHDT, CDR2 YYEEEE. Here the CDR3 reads CASSPGVETQYF. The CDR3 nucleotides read TGTGCCAGCAGCCCGGGGGTTGAGACCCAGTACTTC.

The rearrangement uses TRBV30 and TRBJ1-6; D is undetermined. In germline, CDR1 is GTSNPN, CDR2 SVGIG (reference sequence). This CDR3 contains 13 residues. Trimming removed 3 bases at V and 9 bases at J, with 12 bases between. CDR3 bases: TGTGCCTGGAGGGCCCTAGAAGGTTCACCCCTCCACTTT. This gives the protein CAWRALEGSPLHF.

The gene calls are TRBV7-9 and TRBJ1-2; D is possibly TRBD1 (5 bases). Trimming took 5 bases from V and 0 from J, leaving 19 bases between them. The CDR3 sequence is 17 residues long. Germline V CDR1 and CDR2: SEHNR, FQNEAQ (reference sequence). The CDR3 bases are TGTGCCAGCAGCCTCTATCGAGGGGCCGCGCCTAACTATGGCTACACCTTC. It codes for CASSLYRGAAPNYGYTF.

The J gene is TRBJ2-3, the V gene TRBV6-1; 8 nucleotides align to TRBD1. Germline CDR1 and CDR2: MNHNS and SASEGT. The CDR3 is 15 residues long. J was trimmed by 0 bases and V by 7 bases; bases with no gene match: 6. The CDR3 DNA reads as TGTGCCAGCACCACGGGACAGGTTAGCACAGATACGCAGTATTTT. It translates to CASTTGQVSTDTQYF.

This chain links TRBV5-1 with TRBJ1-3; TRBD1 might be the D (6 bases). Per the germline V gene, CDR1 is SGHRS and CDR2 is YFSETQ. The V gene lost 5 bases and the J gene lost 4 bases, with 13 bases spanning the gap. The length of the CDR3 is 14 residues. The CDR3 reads CASRAGGPGNTIYF. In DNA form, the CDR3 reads TGCGCCAGCAGGGCCGGGGGGCCAGGAAACACCATATATTTT. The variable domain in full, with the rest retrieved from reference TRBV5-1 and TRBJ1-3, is KAGVTQTPRYLIKTRGQQVTLSCSPISGHRSVSWYQQTPGQGLQFLFEYFSETQRNKGNFPGRFSGRQFSNSRSEMNVSTLELGDSALYLCASRAGGPGNTIYFGEGSWLTVV.

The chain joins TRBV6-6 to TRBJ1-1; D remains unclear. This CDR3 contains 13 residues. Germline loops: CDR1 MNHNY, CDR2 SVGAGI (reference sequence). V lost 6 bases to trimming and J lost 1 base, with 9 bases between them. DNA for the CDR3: TGTGCCAGCAGCCCGAGGCCGAACACTGAAGCTTTCTTT. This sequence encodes CASSPRPNTEAFF.

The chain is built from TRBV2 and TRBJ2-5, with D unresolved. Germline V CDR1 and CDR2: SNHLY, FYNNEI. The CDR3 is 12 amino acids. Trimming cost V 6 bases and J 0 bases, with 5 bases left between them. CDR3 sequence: CASRSNQETQYF. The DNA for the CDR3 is TGTGCCAGCAGATCAAACCAAGAGACCCAGTACTTC.

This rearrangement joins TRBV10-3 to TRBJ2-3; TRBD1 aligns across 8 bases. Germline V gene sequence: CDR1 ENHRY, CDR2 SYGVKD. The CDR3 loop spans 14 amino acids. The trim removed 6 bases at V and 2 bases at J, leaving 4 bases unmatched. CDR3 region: CAISQTGVTDTQYF. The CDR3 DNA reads TGTGCCATCAGCCAGACAGGGGTCACAGATACGCAGTATTTT.

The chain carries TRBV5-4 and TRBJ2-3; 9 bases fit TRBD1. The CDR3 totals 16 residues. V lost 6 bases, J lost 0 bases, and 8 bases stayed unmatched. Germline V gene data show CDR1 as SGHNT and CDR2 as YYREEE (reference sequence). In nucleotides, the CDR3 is TGTGCCAGCACCCCTCCCGGACAGGGGAGCACAGATACGCAGTATTTT. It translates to CASTPPGQGSTDTQYF.

CDR3 residues: CASSLNSLEEQYF. As DNA, the CDR3 is TGTGCCAGCAGCTTAAACTCGCTTGAGGAGCAGTACTTC. This chain connects TRBV11-3 to TRBJ2-7; no firm D call. The length of the CDR3 is 13 residues. Trimming took 2 bases from V and 7 from J, leaving 12 bases between them. CDR1 and CDR2 from the germline V gene are SGHNT and YENEEA.

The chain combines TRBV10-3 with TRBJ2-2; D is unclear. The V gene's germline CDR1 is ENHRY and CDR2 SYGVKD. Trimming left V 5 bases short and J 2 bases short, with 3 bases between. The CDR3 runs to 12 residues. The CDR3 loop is CAISRNTGELFF. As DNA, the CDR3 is TGTGCCATCAGTAGAAACACCGGGGAGCTGTTTTTT.